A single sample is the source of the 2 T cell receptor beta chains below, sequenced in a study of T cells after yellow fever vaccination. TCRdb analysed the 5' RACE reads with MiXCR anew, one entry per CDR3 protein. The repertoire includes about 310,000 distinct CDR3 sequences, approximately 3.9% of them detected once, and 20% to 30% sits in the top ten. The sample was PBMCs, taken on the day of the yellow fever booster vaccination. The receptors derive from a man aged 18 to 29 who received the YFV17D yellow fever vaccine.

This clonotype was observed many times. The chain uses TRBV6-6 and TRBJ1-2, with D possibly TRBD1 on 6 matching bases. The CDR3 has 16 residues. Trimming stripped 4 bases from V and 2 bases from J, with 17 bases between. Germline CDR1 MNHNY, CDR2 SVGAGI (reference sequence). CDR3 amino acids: CASSSPLGGPNYGYTF. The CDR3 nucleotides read TGTGCCAGCAGTTCCCCCCTGGGGGGCCCGAACTATGGCTACACCTTC.

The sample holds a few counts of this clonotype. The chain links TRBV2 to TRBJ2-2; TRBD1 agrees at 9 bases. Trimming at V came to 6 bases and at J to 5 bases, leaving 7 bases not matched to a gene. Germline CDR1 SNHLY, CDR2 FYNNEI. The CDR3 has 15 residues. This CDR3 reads CASRSTGGATGELFF. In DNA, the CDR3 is TGTGCCAGCAGGTCTACAGGGGGCGCAACCGGGGAGCTGTTTTTT.